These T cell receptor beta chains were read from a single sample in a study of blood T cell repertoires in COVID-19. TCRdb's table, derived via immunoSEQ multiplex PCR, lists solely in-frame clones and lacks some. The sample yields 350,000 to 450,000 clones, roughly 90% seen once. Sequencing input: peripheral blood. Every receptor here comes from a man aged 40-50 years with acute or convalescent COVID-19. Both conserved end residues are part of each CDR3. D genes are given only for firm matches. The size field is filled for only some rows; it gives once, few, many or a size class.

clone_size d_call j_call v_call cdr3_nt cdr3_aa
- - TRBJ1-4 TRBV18 TGTGCCAGCTCACCAGGGCAGGGGCTAACTAATGAAAAACTGTTTTTT CASSPGQGLTNEKLFF
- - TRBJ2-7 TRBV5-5 TGTGCCAGCAGCTTAAGGACAGTCCCGATTATTACCTACGAGCAGTACTTC CASSLRTVPIITYEQYF
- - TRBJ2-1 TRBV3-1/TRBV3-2 TGTGCCAGCAGCCAAGACTCAGGATCCTACAATGAGCAGTTCTTC CASSQDSGSYNEQFF
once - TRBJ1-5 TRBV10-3 TGTGCCATCAGTGGGGTGCGGGGGCAGCCCCAGCATTTT CAISGVRGQPQHF
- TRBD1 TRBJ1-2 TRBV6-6 TGTGCCAGCAGTTATAGGGGGCAGGGTGGCTACACCTTC CASSYRGQGGYTF
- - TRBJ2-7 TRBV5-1 TGCGCCAGCAGCTTGGGCAGGGATCTCGACGAGCAGTACTTC CASSLGRDLDEQYF
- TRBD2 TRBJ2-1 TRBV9 TGTGCCAGCAGCGTAGGGGTTAGGTTTGAGAAAAGCGGGAGAGGATCCTACAATGAGCAGTTCTTC CASSVGVRFEKSGRGSYNEQFF
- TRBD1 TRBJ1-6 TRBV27 TGTGCCAGCAGCAACAGGGGGCTGAATTCACCCCTCCACTTT CASSNRGLNSPLHF
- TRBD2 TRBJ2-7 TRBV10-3 TGTGCCATCAGTGAGTCCCCGGCGGGAGAAGGCTACGAGCAGTACTTC CAISESPAGEGYEQYF
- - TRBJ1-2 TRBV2 TGTGCCAGCATGCATCAGAGCGCGGACTATGGCTACACCTTC CASMHQSADYGYTF
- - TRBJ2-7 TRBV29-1 TGCAGCGTTGTAGGGACACGGACCTACGAGCAGTACTTC CSVVGTRTYEQYF
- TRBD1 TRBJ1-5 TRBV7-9 TGTGCCAGCAGCCCGCGGGACAGGGGAGATCAGCCCCAGCATTTT CASSPRDRGDQPQHF
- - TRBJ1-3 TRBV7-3 TGTGCCAGCAGCTCGGGATCCTCTGGAAACACCATATATTTT CASSSGSSGNTIYF
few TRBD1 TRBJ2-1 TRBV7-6 TGTGCCAGCAGCTTAAGGGACAGGGTCTTGGATGAGCAGTTCTTC CASSLRDRVLDEQFF
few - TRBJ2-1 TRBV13 TGTGCCAGCACCCAGCGAGGTCGCAATGAGCAGTTCTTC CASTQRGRNEQFF
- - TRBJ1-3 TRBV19 TGTGCCAGTAGTCCACAGGTGGAAATTGGAAACACCATATATTTT CASSPQVEIGNTIYF
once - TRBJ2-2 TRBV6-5 TGTGCCAGCAGTCCTAATAGCGGAAACACCGGGGAGCTGTTTTTT CASSPNSGNTGELFF
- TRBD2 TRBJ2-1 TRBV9 TGTGCCAGCAGCGTAGAAGCGGGAGGTCCCTACAATGAGCAGTTCTTC CASSVEAGGPYNEQFF
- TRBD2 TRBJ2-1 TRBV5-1 TGCGCCAGCAGCTTGTCCACTAGCGGGGGGGTGTCGCAGTTCTTC CASSLSTSGGVSQFF
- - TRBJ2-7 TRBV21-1 TGTGCCAGCAGCAAACTACAGGGGGCCAAGGCGCCCTACGAGCAGTACTTC CASSKLQGAKAPYEQYF
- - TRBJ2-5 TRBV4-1 TGCGCCAGCAGCCAAGATGAAGACAGCCAAGAGACCCAGTACTTC CASSQDEDSQETQYF
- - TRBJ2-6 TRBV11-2 TGTGCCAGCAGCGTAAAAGGTGGGGCCCTATCTGGGGCCAACGTCCTGACTTTC CASSVKGGALSGANVLTF
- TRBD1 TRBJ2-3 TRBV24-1 TGTGCCACCAGTGATCCCGCCCCCCGGGACAGAGACCCAGATACGCAGTATTTT CATSDPAPRDRDPDTQYF
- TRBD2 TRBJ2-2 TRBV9 TGTGCCAGCAGCGACCGCGGCGGGAGAGGCACCGGGGAGCTGTTTTTT CASSDRGGRGTGELFF
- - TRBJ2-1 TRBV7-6 TGTGCCAGCAGCTTAGAACAGGACCTAAATGAGCAGTTCTTC CASSLEQDLNEQFF
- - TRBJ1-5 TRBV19 TGTGCCAGCAAGGGGTGGAGCAATCAGCCCCAGCATTTT CASKGWSNQPQHF
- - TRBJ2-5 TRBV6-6 TGTGCCAGCACTCACTTCCAAGAGACCCAGTACTTC CASTHFQETQYF
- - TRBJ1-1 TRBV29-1 TGCAGCGTTGTGCGGCCCCTGAACACTGAAGCTTTCTTT CSVVRPLNTEAFF
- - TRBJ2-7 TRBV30 TGTGCCTGGAGTGCCCACCGCCGGGAGTTGGTCTACGAGCAGTACTTC CAWSAHRRELVYEQYF
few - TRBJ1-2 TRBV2 TGTGCCAGCAGTGACCGGGGAGAGGGATACTATGGCTACACCTTC CASSDRGEGYYGYTF
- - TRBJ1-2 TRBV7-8 TGTGCCAGCAGCTCTCGACACACTCGGGGTGGCTACACCTTC CASSSRHTRGGYTF
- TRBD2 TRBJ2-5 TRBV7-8 TGTGCCAGCAGCCTCGCCCTAGCGGGGTTAGAGACCCAGTACTTC CASSLALAGLETQYF
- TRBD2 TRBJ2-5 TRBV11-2 TGTGCCAGCAGCTCGGGACTAGCGGGAGAGACCCAGTACTTC CASSSGLAGETQYF
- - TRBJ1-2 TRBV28 TGTGCCAGCAGTTTAAGGACAGACTATGGCTACACCTTC CASSLRTDYGYTF
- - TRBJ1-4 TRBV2 TGTGCCAGCAGTGAAGTAAGCGGTGGAGAAAAACTGTTTTTT CASSEVSGGEKLFF
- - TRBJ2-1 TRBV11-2 TGTGCCAGCAGCTTAGCCTCCACAGGTACTTTGTTCTTC CASSLASTGTLFF
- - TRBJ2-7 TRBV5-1 TGCGCCAGCAGCCTAGACAGAACCTACGAGCAGTACTTC CASSLDRTYEQYF
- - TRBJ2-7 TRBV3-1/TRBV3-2 TGTGCCAGCAGCCCCCTAGAGTCCTACGAGCAGTACTTC CASSPLESYEQYF
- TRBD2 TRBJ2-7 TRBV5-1 TGCGCCAGCAGGTCGACTAGCGGGGGGTACGAGCAGTACTTC CASRSTSGGYEQYF
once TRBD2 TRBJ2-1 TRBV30 TGTGCCTGGAGTGGGAACCTAGCGGGAATCTACAATGAGCAGTTCTTC CAWSGNLAGIYNEQFF
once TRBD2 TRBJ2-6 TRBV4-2 TGTGCCAGCAGCCAAGATTATTTCGCCCCGGGACTAGTGACTGGGGCCAACGTCCTGACTTTC CASSQDYFAPGLVTGANVLTF
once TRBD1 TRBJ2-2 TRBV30 TGTGCCTGGATGGGACAGCTGGTCCCCGGGGAGCTGTTTTTT CAWMGQLVPGELFF
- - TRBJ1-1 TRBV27 TGTGCCAGCAGTTTAAGTGCCGGGTACACGGAGACTGAAGCTTTCTTT CASSLSAGYTETEAFF
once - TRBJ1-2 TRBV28 TGTGCCAGCAGCCTCCGTTACGTTGCAGATGGCTACACCTTC CASSLRYVADGYTF
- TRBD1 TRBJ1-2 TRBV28 TGTGCCAGCAGTTTGACTACAGGGGGCCTAAAACGCCTTAACTATGGCTACACCTTC CASSLTTGGLKRLNYGYTF
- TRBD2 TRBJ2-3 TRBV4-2 TGTGCCAGCAGCCCCCTACTAGCGGGGTCCACAGATACGCAGTATTTT CASSPLLAGSTDTQYF
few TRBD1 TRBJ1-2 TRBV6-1 TGTGCCAGCAGTGAGGGACAGGAGGCCTATGGCTACACCTTC CASSEGQEAYGYTF
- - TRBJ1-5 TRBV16 TGTGCCAGCAGCCAATGGTCGACCAGGAATCAGCCCCAGCATTTT CASSQWSTRNQPQHF
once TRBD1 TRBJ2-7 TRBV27 TGTGCCAGCAGTTCGGGACAGGCCTACCTCGGGCAGTACTTC CASSSGQAYLGQYF